Presented here are 28 T cell receptor beta chains from one specimen sequenced in a study of cytomegalovirus exposure and HLA in healthy donors. This PCR relied on a set of 60 Vbeta primers and 13 Jbeta primers. Libraries were prepared by immunoSEQ multiplex PCR; TCRdb keeps only in-frame clonotypes and omits some of them. Recorded for this sample: some 89,000 clones. The sequenced material came from PBMCs. The source of these receptors is a woman aged 30 to 39 in good health and CMV-seronegative.

This chain connects TRBV11-3 to TRBJ2-1; D uncertain. The CDR3 is 12 amino acids. Looked up from germline, CDR1 is SGHNT and CDR2 is YENEEA. V was trimmed by 4 bases and J by 5 bases, leaving 6 bases between them. The CDR3 reads CASSSRDNEQFF. CDR3 DNA: TGTGCCAGCAGCTCAAGAGACAATGAGCAGTTCTTC.

The chain is built from TRBV5-4 and TRBJ2-5; tentative D call: TRBD2 (6 bases). Germline CDR1 is SGHNT and CDR2 is YYREEE (reference sequence). The CDR3 loop spans 14 amino acids. V was cut by 3 bases and J by 2 bases, with 11 bases left in between. The CDR3 protein is CASSYPGLQETQYF. Written as DNA, the CDR3 is TGTGCCAGCAGCTATCCGGGACTTCAAGAGACCCAGTACTTC.

V is TRBV14 and J is TRBJ2-3; TRBD2 agrees at 7 bases. Germline values: CDR1 SGHDN, CDR2 FVKESK. The CDR3 has 13 residues. The V segment lost 5 bases and the J segment 3 bases; nucleotides outside the gene matches: 2. In nucleotides, the CDR3 is TGTGCCAGCAGCTCCGGGGGGACAGATACGCAGTATTTT. Its translation is CASSSGGTDTQYF.

V and J are TRBV7-9 and TRBJ1-4; no firm D call. Germline CDR1 and CDR2: SEHNR and FQNEAQ (reference sequence). V was trimmed by 4 bases and J by 6 bases, leaving 18 bases between them. The CDR3 loop spans 16 amino acids. This chain's CDR3 is CASSSIYRTRDEKLFF. The CDR3 DNA is TGTGCCAGCAGCTCAATCTATCGGACGCGGGATGAAAAACTGTTTTTT. The full variable domain, in which reference TRBV7-9 and TRBJ1-4 provide the parts outside the CDR3, is DTGVSQNPRHKITKRGQNVTFRCDPISEHNRLYWYRQTLGQGPEFLTYFQNEAQLEKSRLLSDRFSAERPKGSFSTLEIQRTEQGDSAMYLCASSSIYRTRDEKLFFGSGTQLSVL.

The rearrangement joins TRBV13 to TRBJ1-2; 9 nucleotides agree with TRBD1. The J segment lost 3 bases and the V segment lost 4 bases, leaving 6 bases of the junction unmatched. The CDR3 sequence is 15 residues long. Looked up from germline, CDR1 is PRHDT and CDR2 is FYEKMQ (reference sequence). The DNA for the CDR3 is TGTGCCAGCAGCTACAACAGGGGGCTGGACTATGGCTACACCTTC. Its translation is CASSYNRGLDYGYTF.

V is TRBV15 and J is TRBJ1-1, with 9 bases that match TRBD1. The junction had 3 bases not matched to a gene; V was cut back by 0 bases and J by 1 base. CDR3 length: 16 residues. The germline gives CDR1 LNHNV, CDR2 YYDKDF (reference sequence). CDR3 bases: TGTGCCACCAGCAGAGAATTGGGACAGGGGAACACTGAAGCTTTCTTT. Translation: CATSRELGQGNTEAFF.

The CDR3 sequence: CASTSSPDSPYGYTF. Here the CDR3 DNA reads TGTGCCAGTACCTCGTCACCGGACAGTCCCTATGGCTACACCTTC. J is TRBJ1-2 and V is TRBV19, with a weak D call TRBD1 (6 bases). V lost 7 bases and J 4 bases, leaving 19 bases between the germline ends. This CDR3 contains 15 residues. The germline CDR1 and CDR2 sequences are LNHDA and SQIVND (reference sequence).

The chain joins TRBV7-2 to TRBJ2-3; D may be TRBD2 (6 bases). The CDR3 runs 12 residues. Germline V lookup: CDR1 SGHTA, CDR2 FQGNSA. The ends were cut back, 4 bases at V and 5 bases at J, with 7 bases in the middle. CDR3 sequence reads: CASSYGRDTQYF. CDR3 sequence (DNA): TGTGCCAGCAGCTACGGGAGAGATACGCAGTATTTT.

The gene calls are TRBV7-2 and TRBJ2-5; 7 nucleotides align to TRBD1. The CDR3 spans 17 residues. Per germline, CDR1 SGHTA and CDR2 FQGNSA. J gave up 2 bases and V 0 bases, and 9 bases lay outside the gene matches. CDR3 bases: TGTGCCAGCAGCTTAGCATACTTAGGACAGGCACAAGAGACCCAGTACTTC. Protein: CASSLAYLGQAQETQYF.

V and J are TRBV7-9 and TRBJ1-1; D gene ambiguous. The CDR3 totals 12 residues. Trimming cost V 5 bases and J 5 bases, with 9 bases left between them. CDR1 is SEHNR, CDR2 FQNEAQ, per germline (reference sequence). The CDR3 region has the DNA TGTGCCAGCAGCCTAAGGGAGACTGAAGCTTTCTTT. Amino acid sequence: CASSLRETEAFF.

The chain joins TRBV6-1 to TRBJ1-1; the match to TRBD1 covers 9 bases. The CDR3 runs 12 residues. CDR1 and CDR2 from the germline V gene are MNHNS and SASEGT. Trimming cost V 8 bases and J 4 bases; bases outside gene matches: 2. The DNA of the CDR3 is TGTGCCAGCGGACAGGGGAGCACTGAAGCTTTCTTT. It codes for CASGQGSTEAFF.

CDR3 in DNA: TGTGCCAGCAGTCCGGGAGCCCAAGAGACCCAGTACTTC. Amino acid sequence: CASSPGAQETQYF. This rearrangement joins TRBV28 to TRBJ2-5; D possibly corresponds to TRBD2 (6 bases). Germline CDR1 is MDHEN and CDR2 is SYDVKM. This CDR3 comprises 13 residues. Trimming stripped 5 bases from V and 1 base from J, with 8 bases between.

V is TRBV6-5 and J is TRBJ1-2, with a possible D match to TRBD1 (5 bases). V lost 0 bases and J 2 bases, leaving 13 bases between the germline ends. Germline lookup yields CDR1 MNHEY and CDR2 SVGAGI. This CDR3 contains 16 residues. The CDR3 coding sequence is TGTGCCAGCAGTTACTCGGTGGAGCGGGGGAACTATGGCTACACCTTC. The encoded protein is CASSYSVERGNYGYTF.

The rearrangement joins TRBV7-8 to TRBJ1-2; 7 bases map to TRBD1. The CDR3 has 14 residues. V dropped 5 bases and J dropped 4; count of bases not matched to a gene: 7. Germline-derived CDR1 and CDR2 are SGHVS and FQNEAQ. CDR3 residues: CASSPRGNGYGYTF. CDR3 nucleotide sequence: TGTGCCAGCAGCCCCAGGGGGAACGGCTATGGCTACACCTTC. Supplemented by reference TRBV7-8 and TRBJ1-2, the full variable domain reads GAGVSQSPRYKVAKRGQDVALRCDPISGHVSLFWYQQALGQGPEFLTYFQNEAQLDKSGLPSDRFFAERPEGSVSTLKIQRTQQEDSAVYLCASSPRGNGYGYTFGSGTRLTVV.

This chain uses TRBV5-1 with TRBJ1-4; a weak D match, TRBD1 (5 bases). The germline V gene has CDR1 SGHRS and CDR2 YFSETQ. V was shortened by 0 bases and J by 8 bases, with 17 bases between the two germline ends. CDR3 length: 16 amino acids. The CDR3 coding sequence is TGCGCCAGCAGCTTGGCCGGGGGTGGAAACGAGGAAAAACTGTTTTTT. Translated, it gives CASSLAGGGNEEKLFF. Drawing the rest from reference TRBV5-1 and TRBJ1-4, the complete variable domain is KAGVTQTPRYLIKTRGQQVTLSCSPISGHRSVSWYQQTPGQGLQFLFEYFSETQRNKGNFPGRFSGRQFSNSRSEMNVSTLELGDSALYLCASSLAGGGNEEKLFFGSGTQLSVL.

V and J are TRBV11-2 and TRBJ1-4; possible D gene TRBD1, 5 bases. CDR1 and CDR2 (germline): SGHAT, FQNNGV. Trimming cost V 5 bases and J 5 bases, with 12 bases left between them. The CDR3 covers 14 residues. DNA for the CDR3: TGTGCCAGCAGCGGGATCCGACAGAATGAAAAACTGTTTTTT. Amino acids: CASSGIRQNEKLFF.

The J gene is TRBJ2-1, the V gene TRBV5-1, with a weak D call TRBD2 (6 bases). Germline V CDR1 and CDR2: SGHRS, YFSETQ. The V end was cut by 0 bases, the J end by 5 bases, with 12 bases between. The CDR3 is 15 amino acids. The CDR3 reads CASSLEVAGHNEQFF. The DNA of the CDR3 is TGCGCCAGCAGCTTGGAGGTTGCGGGACACAATGAGCAGTTCTTC.

The V gene is TRBV28, the J gene TRBJ1-4; D is uncertain. V gave up 2 bases and J gave up 4 bases, with 8 bases separating them. Germline V gene sequence: CDR1 MDHEN, CDR2 SYDVKM. The CDR3 consists of 14 residues. The CDR3 loop is CASSLGGVNEKLFF. The CDR3 nucleotides read TGTGCCAGCAGTTTAGGAGGAGTTAATGAAAAACTGTTTTTT. The whole variable domain, filled in from reference TRBV28 and TRBJ1-4, reads DVKVTQSSRYLVKRTGEKVFLECVQDMDHENMFWYRQDPGLGLRLIYFSYDVKMKEKGDIPEGYSVSREKKERFSLILESASTNQTSMYLCASSLGGVNEKLFFGSGTQLSVL.

The V gene is TRBV28, the J gene TRBJ2-7; D is possibly TRBD2 (5 bases). The CDR3 consists of 12 residues. Germline values: CDR1 MDHEN, CDR2 SYDVKM. The germline V and J ends were trimmed by 5 bases and 12 bases, with 17 bases remaining between them. This chain's CDR3 is CASSPLGQAGYF. The CDR3 coding sequence is TGTGCCAGCAGTCCGCTAGGCCAGGCGGGGTACTTC. Combining the CDR3 with reference TRBV28 and TRBJ2-7 gives the whole variable domain DVKVTQSSRYLVKRTGEKVFLECVQDMDHENMFWYRQDPGLGLRLIYFSYDVKMKEKGDIPEGYSVSREKKERFSLILESASTNQTSMYLCASSPLGQAGYFGPGTRLTVT.

The chain employs TRBV12-5 and TRBJ2-1; TRBD2 matches 10 bases. Germline V gene data show CDR1 as LGHNT and CDR2 as FRNRAP. This CDR3 region has 15 residues. Unmatched junction bases numbered 6, after V lost 6 bases and J lost 4 bases. For the CDR3, the DNA is TGTGCTAGTGGATTAGGACTAGCGGTATACAATGAGCAGTTCTTC. As protein: CASGLGLAVYNEQFF.

This chain links TRBV9 with TRBJ2-1; D uncertain. V lost 0 bases and J lost 1, with 8 bases in between. The CDR3 is 15 residues long. Per the germline V gene, CDR1 is SGDLS and CDR2 is YYNGEE. The CDR3 loop is CASSVAPGSYNEQFF. CDR3 DNA: TGTGCCAGCAGCGTAGCCCCCGGTTCCTACAATGAGCAGTTCTTC.

The chain joins TRBV7-8 to TRBJ2-5; D unclear. Germline CDR1 and CDR2: SGHVS and FQNEAQ. Trimming took off 5 bases at V and 3 bases at J, with 13 bases between the two ends. The CDR3 extends over 14 amino acids. The DNA of the CDR3 is TGTGCCAGCAGCCTCCGGGTCGTAAAAGAGACCCAGTACTTC. Its translation is CASSLRVVKETQYF.

V is TRBV19 and J is TRBJ2-2; the match to TRBD1 covers 10 bases. This CDR3 comprises 16 residues. Germline V CDR1 and CDR2: LNHDA, SQIVND (reference sequence). Unmatched junction bases numbered 5, after V lost 6 bases and J lost 1 base. As DNA, the CDR3 is TGTGCCAGTAGCTCCGGGACAGGGGTGAACACCGGGGAGCTGTTTTTT. Translating it yields CASSSGTGVNTGELFF.

V is TRBV5-1 and J is TRBJ1-6; TRBD1 is a possible D gene (6 bases). The germline V gene encodes CDR1 SGHRS and CDR2 YFSETQ. This CDR3 is 17 amino acids long. Trimming pared 0 bases from V and 2 bases from J, leaving 12 bases between. CDR3 loop: CASSLALDRAYNSPLHF. The CDR3 DNA is TGCGCCAGCAGCTTGGCTCTGGACAGAGCCTATAATTCACCCCTCCACTTT. Together with reference TRBV5-1 and TRBJ1-6, the CDR3 gives the full variable domain: KAGVTQTPRYLIKTRGQQVTLSCSPISGHRSVSWYQQTPGQGLQFLFEYFSETQRNKGNFPGRFSGRQFSNSRSEMNVSTLELGDSALYLCASSLALDRAYNSPLHFGNGTRLTVT.

The chain couples TRBV5-6 to TRBJ2-1, with 12 bases that match TRBD2. Germline CDR1 reads SGHDT; CDR2 reads YYEEEE. Trimming removed 4 bases from V and 2 bases from J; junction bases left unmatched: 4. This CDR3 region has 16 residues. CDR3 amino acids: CASSPTSGRPYNEQFF. DNA of the CDR3: TGTGCCAGCAGCCCCACTAGCGGGAGGCCCTACAATGAGCAGTTCTTC. The full variable domain, its missing parts supplied by reference TRBV5-6 and TRBJ2-1, is DAGVTQSPTHLIKTRGQQVTLRCSPKSGHDTVSWYQQALGQGPQFIFQYYEEEERQRGNFPDRFSGHQFPNYSSELNVNALLLGDSALYLCASSPTSGRPYNEQFFGPGTRLTVL.

The chain recombines TRBV7-8 with TRBJ1-1; D is unresolved. Trimming shortened V by 1 base and J by 7 bases, and 10 bases separated the two germline ends. This CDR3 region has 13 residues. Germline assignment: CDR1 SGHVS and CDR2 FQNEAQ. The CDR3, as DNA: TGTGCCAGCAGCTTAGACTCCTATGGTGAAGCTTTCTTT. Its protein product is CASSLDSYGEAFF.

V and J are TRBV7-2 and TRBJ2-2; no firm D call. The ends were cut back, 2 bases at V and 4 bases at J, with 8 bases in the middle. Germline CDR1 reads SGHTA; CDR2 reads FQGNSA. The CDR3 is 14 residues long. CDR3 DNA sequence: TGTGCCAGCAGCTTAAACAGAATCACCGGGGAGCTGTTTTTT. It specifies CASSLNRITGELFF.

The CDR3 sequence is CASSISGFSGNTIYF. For the CDR3, the DNA is TGTGCCAGTAGTATTTCAGGGTTCTCTGGAAACACCATATATTTT. This chain uses TRBV19 with TRBJ1-3; weak D call: TRBD1 (5 bases). Germline assignment: CDR1 LNHDA and CDR2 SQIVND (reference sequence). The ends were cut back, 3 bases at V and 0 bases at J, with 9 bases in the middle. This CDR3 comprises 15 residues.